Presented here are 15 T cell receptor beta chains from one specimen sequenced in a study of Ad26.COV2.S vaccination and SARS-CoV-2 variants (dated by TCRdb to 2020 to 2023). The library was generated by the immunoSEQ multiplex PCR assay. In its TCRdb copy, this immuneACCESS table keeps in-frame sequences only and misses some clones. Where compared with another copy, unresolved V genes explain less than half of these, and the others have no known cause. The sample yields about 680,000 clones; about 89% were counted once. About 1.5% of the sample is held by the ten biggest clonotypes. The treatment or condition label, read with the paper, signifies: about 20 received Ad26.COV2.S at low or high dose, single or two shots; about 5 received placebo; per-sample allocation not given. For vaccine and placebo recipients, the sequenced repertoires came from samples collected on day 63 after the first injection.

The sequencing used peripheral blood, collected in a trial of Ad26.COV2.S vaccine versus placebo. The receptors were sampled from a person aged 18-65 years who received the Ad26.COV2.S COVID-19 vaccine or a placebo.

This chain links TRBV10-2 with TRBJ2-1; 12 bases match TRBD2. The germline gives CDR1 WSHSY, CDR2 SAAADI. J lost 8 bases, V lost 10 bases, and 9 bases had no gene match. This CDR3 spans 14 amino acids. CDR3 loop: CATLAGGPSYEQFF. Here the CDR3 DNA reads TGCGCCACCCTAGCGGGAGGGCCCTCGTATGAGCAGTTCTTC.

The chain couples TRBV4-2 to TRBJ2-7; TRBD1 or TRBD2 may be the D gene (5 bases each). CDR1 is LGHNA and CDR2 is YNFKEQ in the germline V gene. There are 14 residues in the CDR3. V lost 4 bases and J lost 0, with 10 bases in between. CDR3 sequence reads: CASSRDESSYEQYF. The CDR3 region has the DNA TGTGCCAGCAGCCGGGACGAATCCTCCTACGAGCAGTACTTC.

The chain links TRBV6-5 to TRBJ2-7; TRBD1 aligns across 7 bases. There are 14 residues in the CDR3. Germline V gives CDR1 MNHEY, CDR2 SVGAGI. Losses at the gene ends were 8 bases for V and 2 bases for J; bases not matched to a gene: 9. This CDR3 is CASSDRELAYEQYF. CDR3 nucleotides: TGTGCCAGCTCAGACAGGGAATTGGCCTACGAGCAGTACTTC.

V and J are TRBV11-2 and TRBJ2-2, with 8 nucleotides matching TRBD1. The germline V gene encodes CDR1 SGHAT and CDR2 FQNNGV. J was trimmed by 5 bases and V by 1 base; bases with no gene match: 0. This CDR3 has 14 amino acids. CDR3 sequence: CASSLGTGTGELFF. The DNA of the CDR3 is TGTGCCAGCAGCTTAGGGACAGGGACCGGGGAGCTGTTTTTT.

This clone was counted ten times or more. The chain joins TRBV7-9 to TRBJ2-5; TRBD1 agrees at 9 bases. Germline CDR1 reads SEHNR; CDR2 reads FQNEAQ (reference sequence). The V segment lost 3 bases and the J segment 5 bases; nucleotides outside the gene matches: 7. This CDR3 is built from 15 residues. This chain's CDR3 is CASSLQDRGTETQYF. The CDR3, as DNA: TGTGCCAGCAGCTTGCAGGACAGGGGAACCGAGACCCAGTACTTC.

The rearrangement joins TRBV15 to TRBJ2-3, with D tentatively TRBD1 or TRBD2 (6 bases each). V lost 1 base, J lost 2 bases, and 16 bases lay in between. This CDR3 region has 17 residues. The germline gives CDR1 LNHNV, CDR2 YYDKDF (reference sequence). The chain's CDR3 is CATSRGGAGSFTDTQYF. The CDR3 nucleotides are TGTGCCACCAGCAGAGGGGGGGCGGGGTCCTTCACAGATACGCAGTATTTT. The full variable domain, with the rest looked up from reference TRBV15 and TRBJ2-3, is DAMVIQNPRYQVTQFGKPVTLSCSQTLNHNVMYWYQQKSSQAPKLLFHYYDKDFNNEADTPDNFQSRRPNTSFCFLDIRSPGLGDTAMYLCATSRGGAGSFTDTQYFGPGTRLTVL.

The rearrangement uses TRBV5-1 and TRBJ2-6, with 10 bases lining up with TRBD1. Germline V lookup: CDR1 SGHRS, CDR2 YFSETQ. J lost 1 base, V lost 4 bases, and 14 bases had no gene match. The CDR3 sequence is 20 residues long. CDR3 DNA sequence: TGCGCCAGCAGCCAGGGACAGGGGAGCAATTGGAGGTCTGGGGCCAACGTCCTGACTTTC. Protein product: CASSQGQGSNWRSGANVLTF.

CDR3 amino acids: CASGTGGNTEAFF. The CDR3, as DNA: TGTGCCAGCGGGACAGGGGGGAATACTGAAGCTTTCTTT. The chain combines TRBV2 with TRBJ1-1; 11 nucleotides agree with TRBD1. This CDR3 spans 13 amino acids. The germline CDR1 and CDR2 sequences are SNHLY and FYNNEI. V lost 8 bases, J lost 5 bases, and 4 bases stayed unmatched.

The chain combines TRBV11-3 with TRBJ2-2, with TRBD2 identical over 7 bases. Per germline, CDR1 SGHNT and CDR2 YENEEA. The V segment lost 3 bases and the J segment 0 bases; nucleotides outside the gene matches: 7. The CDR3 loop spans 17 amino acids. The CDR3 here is CASSFVGSGANTGELFF. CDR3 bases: TGTGCCAGCAGCTTCGTTGGGAGCGGGGCGAACACCGGGGAGCTGTTTTTT.

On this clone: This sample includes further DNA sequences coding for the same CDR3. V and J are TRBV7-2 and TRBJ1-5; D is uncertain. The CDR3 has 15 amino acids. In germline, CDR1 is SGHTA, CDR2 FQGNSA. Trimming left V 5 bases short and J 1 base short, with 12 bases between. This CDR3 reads CASSLDGKSNQPQHF. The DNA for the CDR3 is TGTGCCAGCAGCCTAGACGGCAAAAGCAATCAGCCCCAGCATTTT.

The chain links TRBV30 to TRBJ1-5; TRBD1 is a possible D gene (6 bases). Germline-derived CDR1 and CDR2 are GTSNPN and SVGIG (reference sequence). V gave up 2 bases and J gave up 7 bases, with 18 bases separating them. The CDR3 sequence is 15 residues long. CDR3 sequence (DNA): TGTGCCTGGAGTCCTAAACAGGGATTTAACCAGCCCCAGCATTTT. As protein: CAWSPKQGFNQPQHF.

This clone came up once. The CDR3 region has the DNA TGCGCCAGCAGCCAAGATAGGGTCACTACCTACAATGAGCAGTTCTTC. The encoded protein is CASSQDRVTTYNEQFF. The chain links TRBV4-1 to TRBJ2-1; D unresolved. Germline assignment: CDR1 MGHRA and CDR2 YSYEKL. V lost 0 bases and J lost 2, with 11 bases in between. The CDR3 loop spans 16 amino acids.

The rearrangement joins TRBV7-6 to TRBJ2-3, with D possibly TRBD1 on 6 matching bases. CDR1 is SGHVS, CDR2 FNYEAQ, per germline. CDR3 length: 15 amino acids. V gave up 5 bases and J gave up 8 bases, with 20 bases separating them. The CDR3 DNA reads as TGTGCCAGCAGCCCCCGCGGCCGTGCACAGGGTACGCAGTATTTT. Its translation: CASSPRGRAQGTQYF.

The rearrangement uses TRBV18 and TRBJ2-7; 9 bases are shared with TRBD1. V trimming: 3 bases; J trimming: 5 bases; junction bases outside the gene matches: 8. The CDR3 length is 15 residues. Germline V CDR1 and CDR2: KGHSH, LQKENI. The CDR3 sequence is CASSPGDRVGNEQYF. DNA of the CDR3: TGTGCCAGCTCACCTGGGGACAGGGTAGGAAACGAGCAGTACTTC. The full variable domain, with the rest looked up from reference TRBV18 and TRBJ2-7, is NAGVMQNPRHLVRRRGQEARLRCSPMKGHSHVYWYRQLPEEGLKFMVYLQKENIIDESGMPKERFSAEFPKEGPSILRIQQVVRGDSAAYFCASSPGDRVGNEQYFGPGTRLTVT.

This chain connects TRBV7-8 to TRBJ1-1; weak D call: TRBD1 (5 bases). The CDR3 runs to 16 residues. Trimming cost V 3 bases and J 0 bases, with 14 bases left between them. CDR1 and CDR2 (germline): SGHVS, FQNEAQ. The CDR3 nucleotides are TGTGCCAGCAGCTTGGCCCTGGGACGGATGAACACTGAAGCTTTCTTT. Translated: CASSLALGRMNTEAFF. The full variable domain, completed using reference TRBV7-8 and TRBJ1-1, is GAGVSQSPRYKVAKRGQDVALRCDPISGHVSLFWYQQALGQGPEFLTYFQNEAQLDKSGLPSDRFFAERPEGSVSTLKIQRTQQEDSAVYLCASSLALGRMNTEAFFGQGTRLTVV.